Each of the 22 T cell receptor beta chains below was sequenced from the same sample in a study of T cell repertoires in cytomegalovirus infection. In TCRdb, the reads were re-called with MiXCR into one record per CDR3 protein. The sample carries around 900,000 distinct CDR3 sequences, 31% recorded once. No antigen is known for these receptors. Source: cultured CD8+ T cells from PBMCs, taken from culture after CMV antigen stimulation. All receptors come from a human donor in good health (CMV status not recorded). Some clones in this sample may be carry-over from other donors' samples.

The chain carries TRBV7-9 and TRBJ1-2; 9 bases are shared with TRBD1. CDR1 and CDR2 from the germline V gene are SEHNR and FQNEAQ (reference sequence). Trimming removed 6 bases from V and 4 bases from J; junction bases left unmatched: 6. The CDR3 has 14 residues. The CDR3 DNA reads TGTGCCAGCAGACAGGACAGGGGCCTCTATGGCTACACCTTC. This encodes CASRQDRGLYGYTF.

The chain employs TRBV6-1 and TRBJ1-2; 12 bases map to TRBD1. This CDR3 comprises 18 residues. After removal of 5 bases from V and 5 bases from J, the junction contained 15 bases not matched to a gene. The germline gives CDR1 MNHNS, CDR2 SASEGT. This CDR3 is CASSNEGTGGAMSYGYTF. The CDR3 DNA reads as TGTGCCAGCAGTAATGAAGGGACAGGGGGCGCGATGTCGTATGGCTACACCTTC.

The rearrangement uses TRBV12-3 or TRBV12-4 and TRBJ2-1, with 7 positions matching TRBD2. The CDR3 is 16 amino acids. V was clipped by 8 bases and J by 6 bases; unmatched bases: 16. CDR3 in amino acids: CASSEVAGVQSNEQFF. The CDR3 DNA is TGTGCCAGCTCCGAGGTGGCGGGGGTGCAGTCCAATGAGCAGTTCTTC.

In its sample, this clonotype was seen a few times. The chain couples TRBV5-6 to TRBJ2-2; D may match TRBD1 or TRBD2 (5 bases each). V was clipped by 2 bases and J by 3 bases, with 14 bases between them. The CDR3 has 16 residues. Germline V CDR1 and CDR2: SGHDT, YYEEEE. CDR3 DNA sequence: TGTGCCAGCAGCTTCTGGGGGACGTTATACACCGGGGAGCTGTTTTTT. This sequence encodes CASSFWGTLYTGELFF.

The J gene is TRBJ2-1, the V gene TRBV4-1; possibly TRBD1 for D (6 bases). Per the germline V gene, CDR1 is MGHRA and CDR2 is YSYEKL. The CDR3 loop spans 16 amino acids. With 0 bases removed from V and 6 bases from J, the gap between germline ends came to 15 bases. The DNA of the CDR3 is TGCGCCAGCAGCCAAGATCAGGGGCACAGGGCCAATGAGCAGTTCTTC. Residues: CASSQDQGHRANEQFF.

The rearrangement joins TRBV7-6 to TRBJ2-5; D unresolved. Trimming took 1 base from V and 2 from J, leaving 8 bases between them. This CDR3 spans 14 amino acids. Germline V gene lookup returns CDR1 SGHVS and CDR2 FNYEAQ. CDR3 bases: TGTGCCAGCAGCTTAGAACCGACTCAAGAGACCCAGTACTTC. Its protein product is CASSLEPTQETQYF. The whole variable domain, remainder taken from reference TRBV7-6 and TRBJ2-5, is GAGVSQSPRYKVTKRGQDVALRCDPISGHVSLYWYRQALGQGPEFLTYFNYEAQQDKSGLPNDRFSAERPEGSISTLTIQRTEQRDSAMYRCASSLEPTQETQYFGPGTRLLVL.

This clonotype was seen many times. V usage is TRBV7-6 and J usage is TRBJ2-1; no clear D. Germline-derived CDR1 and CDR2 are SGHVS and FNYEAQ. Trimming removed 1 base at V and 0 bases at J, with 7 bases between. CDR3 length equals 15 residues. DNA of the CDR3: TGTGCCAGCAGCTTAGTGATGAGCTCCTACAATGAGCAGTTCTTC. Translated, it gives CASSLVMSSYNEQFF.

This clonotype was detected only once. The J gene is TRBJ2-5, the V gene TRBV4-1; D may be TRBD1 or TRBD2 (6 bases each). This CDR3 comprises 17 residues. V lost 3 bases, J lost 1 base, and 18 bases lay in between. Germline loops: CDR1 MGHRA, CDR2 YSYEKL. The CDR3 bases are TGCGCCAGCAGCCACCCGATCGGGGGCCCAGGCCAAGAGACCCAGTACTTC. Amino acid sequence: CASSHPIGGPGQETQYF.

J is TRBJ2-1 and V is TRBV20-1; 9 bases line up with TRBD1. Germline loops: CDR1 DFQATT, CDR2 SNEGSKA (reference sequence). CDR3 length: 16 residues. After removal of 1 base from V and 2 bases from J, the junction contained 6 bases not matched to a gene. The CDR3 coding sequence is TGCAGTGCTAGAGCGCCGGGACAGGGAACCTACAATGAGCAGTTCTTC. Protein product: CSARAPGQGTYNEQFF.

This clonotype has a handful of counts. This sequence joins TRBV6-5 and TRBJ1-1; TRBD1 is a possible D gene (5 bases). The CDR3 has 14 amino acids. CDR1 and CDR2 (germline): MNHEY, SVGAGI. With 10 bases removed from V and 0 bases from J, the gap between germline ends came to 15 bases. DNA for the CDR3: TGTGCCACCACCCCGGGACCGATGAACACTGAAGCTTTCTTT. Translation: CATTPGPMNTEAFF.

The V and J genes are TRBV12-3 or TRBV12-4 and TRBJ1-1, with a tentative D call TRBD1 (5 bases). The V end lost 4 bases, the J end lost 0 bases, and 18 bases lay between the germline ends. The CDR3 totals 17 residues. The CDR3, as DNA: TGTGCCAGCAGTTCCGGTATTGGGGGTAAAATGAACACTGAAGCTTTCTTT. As protein: CASSSGIGGKMNTEAFF.

CDR3 in amino acids: CASSQGYQETQYF. The CDR3 DNA is TGTGCCAGCAGTCAGGGGTACCAAGAGACCCAGTACTTC. The chain employs TRBV12-3 or TRBV12-4 and TRBJ2-5, with D perhaps TRBD1 (6 bases). The CDR3 sequence is 13 residues long. The germline V and J ends were trimmed by 5 bases and 0 bases, with 7 bases remaining between them.

The V and J genes are TRBV7-6 and TRBJ2-7; no firm D call. This CDR3 spans 11 amino acids. The V gene lost 5 bases and the J gene lost 3 bases, with 5 bases spanning the gap. Per germline, CDR1 SGHVS and CDR2 FNYEAQ. In DNA, the CDR3 is TGTGCCAGCAGCCCATTCTACGAGCAGTACTTC. It encodes CASSPFYEQYF.

Ten or more counts support this clonotype. The chain recombines TRBV12-3 or TRBV12-4 with TRBJ2-4, with a possible D match to TRBD2 (7 bases). The CDR3 has 15 amino acids. V dropped 9 bases and J dropped 5 bases, with 20 bases sitting between them. CDR3 in DNA: TGTGCCAGTAGAGGGGGGGGCCCTAGCCAAAACATTCAGTACTTC. Protein: CASRGGGPSQNIQYF.

CDR3 sequence (DNA): TGTGCCAGCTCACCTACAGGGGCAGCTTTCTTT. This translates into CASSPTGAAFF. The J gene is TRBJ1-1, the V gene TRBV18, with 7 bases that match TRBD1. This CDR3 has 11 amino acids. Trimming removed 3 bases from V and 10 bases from J; junction bases left unmatched: 2. Per the germline V gene, CDR1 is KGHSH and CDR2 is LQKENI.

This clonotype was picked up a small number of times. The rearrangement links TRBV6-2 or TRBV6-3 to TRBJ1-2, with 7 bases matching TRBD1. J was trimmed by 5 bases and V by 5 bases; bases with no gene match: 5. The germline V gene encodes CDR1 MNHEY and CDR2 SVGEGT. This CDR3 spans 13 amino acids. This CDR3 reads CASSANRGYGYTF. The CDR3 DNA sequence: TGTGCCAGCAGTGCGAACAGGGGATATGGCTACACCTTC.

This clonotype was recorded many times. J is TRBJ2-7 and V is TRBV7-6; a possible D gene is TRBD2 (5 bases). The germline V gene encodes CDR1 SGHVS and CDR2 FNYEAQ. The CDR3 is 14 amino acids. V gave up 2 bases and J gave up 1 base, with 9 bases separating them. The CDR3 nucleotides read TGTGCCAGCAGCTTAAATCGGGGATCCTACGAGCAGTACTTC. It encodes CASSLNRGSYEQYF.

J is TRBJ1-6 and V is TRBV11-3; 9 bases are a match to TRBD1. Germline CDR1 SGHNT, CDR2 YENEEA. This CDR3 is 13 amino acids long. V dropped 6 bases and J dropped 10; count of bases not matched to a gene: 4. The CDR3 region has the DNA TGTGCCAGCAGTTATACAGGGGGCTCACCCCTCCACTTT. Its protein product is CASSYTGGSPLHF. The full variable domain, in which reference TRBV11-3 and TRBJ1-6 provide the parts outside the CDR3, is EAGVVQSPRYKIIEKKQPVAFWCNPISGHNTLYWYLQNLGQGPELLIRYENEEAVDDSQLPKDRFSAERLKGVDSTLKIQPAELGDSAVYLCASSYTGGSPLHFGNGTRLTVT.

At least ten counts were recorded for this clonotype. The genes are TRBV7-6 and TRBJ1-1, with D perhaps TRBD1 (6 bases). Trimming left V 1 base short and J 4 bases short, with 13 bases between. The CDR3 runs to 15 residues. Per germline, CDR1 SGHVS and CDR2 FNYEAQ. The CDR3 DNA follows: TGTGCCAGCAGCTTAGGAACAGGGCAGAGCACTGAAGCTTTCTTT. It specifies CASSLGTGQSTEAFF.

This clonotype was recorded many times. The CDR3 bases are TGTGCCAGCAGCCTGACCAAAAACATTCAGTACTTC. Protein: CASSLTKNIQYF. The rearrangement joins TRBV7-9 to TRBJ2-4; D is undetermined. The germline gives CDR1 SEHNR, CDR2 FQNEAQ (reference sequence). V was trimmed by 5 bases and J by 2 bases, leaving 4 bases between them. The CDR3 is 12 residues long.

The rearrangement joins TRBV29-1 to TRBJ1-1; maybe TRBD1 (6 bases). The germline V gene encodes CDR1 SQVTM and CDR2 ANQGSEA. CDR3 length equals 14 residues. The V end lost 3 bases, the J end lost 0 bases, and 11 bases lay between the germline ends. The DNA of the CDR3 is TGCAGCGTTGAGGCCAGGGGCATGAACACTGAAGCTTTCTTT. It codes for CSVEARGMNTEAFF.

This clonotype appeared a few times. The chain carries TRBV6-1 and TRBJ1-6, with D hard to call. Germline assignment: CDR1 MNHNS and CDR2 SASEGT. CDR3 size: 14 residues. The V end was cut by 6 bases, the J end by 7 bases, with 13 bases between. CDR3 region: CASRLPSQNSPLHF. For the CDR3, the DNA is TGTGCCAGCAGACTCCCCTCTCAGAATTCACCCCTCCACTTT.